The sequence of this T cell receptor (beta chain) was determined in a study of T cell repertoires in ileal Crohn's disease. About the research overall: M6 samples are neoterminal ileum biopsies from postoperative colonoscopy.

TCRB immunosequencing input was five hundred nanograms of biopsy DNA per sample. Generated by immunoSEQ multiplex PCR, the TCRdb table keeps only in-frame clones and is missing some. This sample has some 12,000 clones, with 80% to 90% found just once. Time point specified: neoterminal ileum biopsy at postoperative endoscopy, about 6 months after surgery. Germline lookup yields CDR1 SQVTM and CDR2 ANQGSEA. The CDR3 is 11 amino acids. V was trimmed by 7 bases and J by 7 bases, leaving 11 bases between them. Note on this clone: Its antigen is unknown.

Study-wide points: All patients with clonality above 26.8% had endoscopic recurrence.

The chain links TRBV29-1 to TRBJ2-1; D unresolved. This TCR came from an adult with Crohn's disease. Sequences were obtained from ileal tissue. This CDR3 is CSAIDQNEQFF. DNA for the CDR3: TGCAGCGCTATAGATCAAAATGAGCAGTTCTTC.